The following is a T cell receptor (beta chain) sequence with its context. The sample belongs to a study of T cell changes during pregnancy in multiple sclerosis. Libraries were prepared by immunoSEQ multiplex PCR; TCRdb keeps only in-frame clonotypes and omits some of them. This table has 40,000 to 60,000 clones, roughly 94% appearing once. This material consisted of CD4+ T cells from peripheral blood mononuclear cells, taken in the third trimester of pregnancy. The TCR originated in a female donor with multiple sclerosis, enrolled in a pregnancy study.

The CDR3 here is CASSVNPGAGTQYF. As DNA, the CDR3 is TGTGCCAGCAGCGTTAACCCGGGAGCTGGGACCCAGTACTTC. The chain combines TRBV7-2 with TRBJ2-5; a possible D gene is TRBD2 (6 bases). The CDR3 has 14 amino acids. V was pared by 5 bases and J by 7 bases, with 17 bases between. Germline-derived CDR1 and CDR2 are SGHTA and FQGNSA.